This TCR beta chain was recovered during a study of T cells expressing NK-cell markers. Across the whole study: Just one sequenced donor of eight was HCMV-seronegative, while seven were seropositive.

No DNA is given; TCRdb re-called the 5' RACE reads and lists each CDR3 protein once. The sample has some 440,000 distinct CDR3 sequences. Comment on this clonotype: The antigen remains unidentified.

The CDR3 spans 16 residues. The germline gives CDR1 MGHRA, CDR2 YSYEKL. Study-wide results and caveats: Dominant NKG2C+ clonotype frequencies of about 1.0-8% of CD8+ T cells were measured in five or six donors.

The sequenced material came from blood T cells: a sorted CD56 or NKG2C T cell subset, CD4+ or CD8+ T cells, or bulk PBMC T cells (not recorded which). V usage is TRBV4-1 and J usage is TRBJ1-5; with no DNA, the TCRdb D assignment of TRBD1 cannot be verified. This receptor was taken from a woman in her forties or fifties in good health. Here the CDR3 reads CASSHDLGQAYQPQHF.